A single T cell receptor beta chain is shown here with its context. Trimming removed 6 bases from V and 4 bases from J, with 14 bases in between. This CDR3 region has 14 residues. CDR1 is KGHSH and CDR2 is LQKENI in the germline V gene. The data were taken from a study of identical twins. Via MiXCR, TCRdb re-called the 5' RACE reads, giving one row per CDR3 protein. The sample has approximately 500,000 distinct CDR3 sequences; more than 20% are singletons. These data were also reused for a study on T cells expressing NK-cell markers.

The receptor's source is a woman under 30 in good health. Input material: CD4+ T cells sorted from blood. The chain joins TRBV18 to TRBJ2-3; the D is unclear. The DNA for the CDR3 is TGTGCCAGCTCCTACCGCCAACGAGCAGATACGCAGTATTTT. It encodes CASSYRQRADTQYF.